The present TCR beta chain was sequenced within a study of cytomegalovirus exposure and HLA in healthy donors. The study, taken as a whole, reports: Usually a TCR sequence was rare, but some public TCRs were found in many donors. No immune exposure information besides CMV serostatus was available.

The PCR contained 60 Vbeta and 13 Jbeta primers. Repertoires were generated with immunoSEQ multiplex PCR, while TCRdb's copy carries only in-frame clones and drops some. This repertoire shows fewer than 150,000 clones, roughly 79% found once; its top ten account for less than 3.5%. V was pared by 8 bases and J by 2 bases, with 4 bases of the junction left unmatched. The CDR3 loop spans 13 amino acids. CDR1 and CDR2 (germline): LNHDA, SQIVND (reference sequence). This clone was seen just once. As yet, its antigen is unknown. The J gene is TRBJ1-2, the V gene TRBV19; TRBD1 matches 8 bases. The TCR sequence derives from a male donor in good health and CMV-seronegative. Sequencing input: PBMCs. The CDR3 is CASWTGTNYGYTF. The CDR3 DNA reads TGTGCCAGTTGGACAGGGACAAACTATGGCTACACCTTC.